Listed here are 17 T cell receptor beta chains from one sample, sequenced in a study of blood T cell repertoires in COVID-19. Clones were sequenced by immunoSEQ multiplex PCR, and TCRdb holds only the in-frame ones, with some missing. The repertoire consists of roughly 66,000 clones, with 70% to 85% occurring once and the leading ten covering about 6.2%. The sample comprised peripheral blood. The receptor source for this set is a man in his sixties with acute or convalescent COVID-19.

A few counts support this clone. The chain has TRBV6-5 and TRBJ1-1; tentatively, D is TRBD1 (5 bases). Trimming pared 6 bases from V and 2 bases from J, leaving 13 bases between. Germline V gene sequence: CDR1 MNHEY, CDR2 SVGAGI. The CDR3 consists of 14 residues. CDR3 coding DNA: TGTGCCAGCAGATTTGGAGGGGTAAACACTGAAGCTTTCTTT. Protein sequence: CASRFGGVNTEAFF.

This clone was seen more than once but under ten times. This chain uses TRBV4-1 with TRBJ1-1; tentatively, D is TRBD1 (6 bases). This CDR3 comprises 13 residues. Trimming shortened V by 4 bases and J by 10 bases, and 16 bases separated the two germline ends. CDR1 MGHRA and CDR2 YSYEKL come from the germline V gene. The CDR3 DNA sequence: TGCGCCAGCAGCCGCTCCGCAGGGGAGAGAGCTTTCTTT. This sequence encodes CASSRSAGERAFF.

J is TRBJ1-1 and V is TRBV5-1; 10 bases are a match to TRBD1. The CDR3 length is 17 residues. With 4 bases clipped from V and 4 bases from J, the junction kept 13 bases outside the gene matches. Germline lookup yields CDR1 SGHRS and CDR2 YFSETQ. CDR3 protein: CASSPTQTGGLSTEAFF. In DNA form, the CDR3 reads TGCGCCAGCAGCCCAACCCAGACAGGGGGCTTGAGCACTGAAGCTTTCTTT.

The chain joins TRBV12-5 to TRBJ2-7; no clear D gene. Germline CDR1 LGHNT, CDR2 FRNRAP. With 4 bases removed from V and 4 bases from J, the gap between germline ends came to 8 bases. This CDR3 has 12 residues. CDR3: CASGSTYYEQYF. DNA of the CDR3: TGTGCTAGTGGTTCCACCTATTACGAGCAGTACTTC.

V is TRBV5-4 and J is TRBJ1-3, with a weak D call TRBD1 (5 bases). The length of the CDR3 is 16 residues. V was trimmed by 2 bases and J by 2 bases, leaving 14 bases between them. Germline CDR1 is SGHNT and CDR2 is YYREEE (reference sequence). The CDR3 loop is CASSFGPRGTGNTIYF. The DNA of the CDR3 is TGTGCCAGCAGCTTTGGCCCCCGGGGGACTGGAAACACCATATATTTT.

The chain employs TRBV11-3 and TRBJ1-1; 8 positions match TRBD1. The CDR3 spans 16 residues. CDR1 and CDR2 (germline): SGHNT, YENEEA. Trimming at V came to 5 bases and at J to 0 bases, leaving 8 bases not matched to a gene. CDR3 sequence: CASSPTGGDMNTEAFF. CDR3 in DNA: TGTGCCAGCAGCCCCACAGGGGGGGACATGAACACTGAAGCTTTCTTT.

The chain combines TRBV5-1 with TRBJ2-5; the D gene is possibly TRBD1 (5 bases). This CDR3 spans 15 amino acids. Germline values: CDR1 SGHRS, CDR2 YFSETQ. The V end was cut by 0 bases, the J end by 7 bases, with 16 bases between. CDR3 nucleotides: TGCGCCAGCAGCTTGGAGGAGTCAGGGTACGGGACCCAGTACTTC. Its protein is CASSLEESGYGTQYF. The full variable domain, in which reference TRBV5-1 and TRBJ2-5 provide the parts outside the CDR3, is KAGVTQTPRYLIKTRGQQVTLSCSPISGHRSVSWYQQTPGQGLQFLFEYFSETQRNKGNFPGRFSGRQFSNSRSEMNVSTLELGDSALYLCASSLEESGYGTQYFGPGTRLLVL.

V usage is TRBV15 and J usage is TRBJ2-2; weak D call: TRBD1 (5 bases). Germline CDR1 and CDR2: LNHNV and YYDKDF (reference sequence). This CDR3 comprises 14 residues. V lost 1 base, J lost 5 bases, and 8 bases lay in between. CDR3 sequence reads: CATSRGQGTGELFF. The CDR3 DNA reads TGTGCCACCAGCAGAGGCCAGGGAACCGGGGAGCTGTTTTTT.

The V and J genes are TRBV30 and TRBJ1-4; D gene ambiguous. This CDR3 comprises 14 residues. CDR1 is GTSNPN, CDR2 SVGIG, per germline (reference sequence). V was clipped by 4 bases and J by 8 bases, with 17 bases between them. The CDR3 DNA reads as TGTGCCTGGACTCGAGGCCTTCCTGGAGAAAAACTGTTTTTT. Amino acid sequence: CAWTRGLPGEKLFF.

The chain couples TRBV19 to TRBJ2-1, with 7 bases matching TRBD2. There are 20 residues in the CDR3. The ends lost 4 bases at V and 2 bases at J; junction bases unmatched: 20. CDR1 is LNHDA, CDR2 SQIVND, per germline (reference sequence). The DNA for the CDR3 is TGTGCCAGTAGTACTGAAGGGCCGGGGGGAAAGCCCCTGGCCTACAATGAGCAGTTCTTC. Translation: CASSTEGPGGKPLAYNEQFF. Based on the CDR3 plus reference TRBV19 and TRBJ2-1, the full variable domain is DGGITQSPKYLFRKEGQNVTLSCEQNLNHDAMYWYRQDPGQGLRLIYYSQIVNDFQKGDIAEGYSVSREKKESFPLTVTSAQKNPTAFYLCASSTEGPGGKPLAYNEQFFGPGTRLTVL.

This clone was observed a few times. The chain links TRBV2 to TRBJ1-2, with D hard to call. The V end was cut by 2 bases, the J end by 5 bases, with 6 bases between. Germline assignment: CDR1 SNHLY and CDR2 FYNNEI. CDR3 length: 12 amino acids. For the CDR3, the DNA is TGTGCCAGCAGTGAATCGGGGTATGGCTACACCTTC. As protein: CASSESGYGYTF.

This clone was detected only a few times. The chain employs TRBV10-3 and TRBJ1-5; D perhaps matches TRBD1 (5 bases). CDR1 is ENHRY, CDR2 SYGVKD, per germline. The CDR3 totals 13 residues. Deletions cut 4 bases from V and 6 bases from J, with 10 bases between. The DNA of the CDR3 is TGTGCCATCAGTGGGGGGGTGGGTCAGCCCCAGCATTTT. Protein product: CAISGGVGQPQHF.

The chain employs TRBV14 and TRBJ1-1; unclear D gene. CDR3 size: 16 residues. V was shortened by 3 bases and J by 0 bases, with 14 bases between the two germline ends. Germline assignment: CDR1 SGHDN and CDR2 FVKESK. The CDR3 reads CASSQGSGLLNTEAFF. CDR3 nucleotides: TGTGCCAGCAGCCAGGGGTCGGGGTTACTGAACACTGAAGCTTTCTTT.

The chain combines TRBV7-9 with TRBJ2-5, with 8 bases that match TRBD2. Trimming cost V 5 bases and J 4 bases; bases outside gene matches: 6. This CDR3 has 14 residues. CDR1 and CDR2 from the germline V gene are SEHNR and FQNEAQ (reference sequence). The DNA for the CDR3 is TGTGCCAGCAGCCCGGGACTAGATCGAGAGACCCAGTACTTC. Protein: CASSPGLDRETQYF. The complete variable domain, with remaining parts taken from reference TRBV7-9 and TRBJ2-5, reads DTGVSQNPRHKITKRGQNVTFRCDPISEHNRLYWYRQTLGQGPEFLTYFQNEAQLEKSRLLSDRFSAERPKGSFSTLEIQRTEQGDSAMYLCASSPGLDRETQYFGPGTRLLVL.

The chain links TRBV10-1 to TRBJ2-7, with 15 bases fitting TRBD2. This CDR3 is built from 16 residues. CDR1 and CDR2 from the germline V gene are WNHNN and SYGVQD (reference sequence). The V gene end was trimmed by 5 bases and the J gene end by 4 bases; junction bases not matched to a gene: 6. The CDR3 reads CASSPGTSGGLYEQYF. In DNA form, the CDR3 reads TGCGCCAGCAGTCCCGGGACTAGCGGGGGGTTGTACGAGCAGTACTTC.

The chain employs TRBV5-1 and TRBJ1-1; D unresolved. Germline assignment: CDR1 SGHRS and CDR2 YFSETQ. This CDR3 spans 14 amino acids. V was cut by 1 base and J by 5 bases, with 12 bases left in between. As DNA, the CDR3 is TGCGCCAGCAGCTTGACCGGGCCGGGGACTGAAGCTTTCTTT. Residues: CASSLTGPGTEAFF.

CDR3 loop: CASSLTGNTEAFF. DNA for the CDR3: TGTGCCAGCAGCTTAACAGGGAACACTGAAGCTTTCTTT. The rearrangement links TRBV7-2 to TRBJ1-1; TRBD1 is a possible D gene (5 bases). The V end lost 2 bases, the J end lost 1 base, and 5 bases lay between the germline ends. The germline V gene has CDR1 SGHTA and CDR2 FQGNSA. The CDR3 totals 13 residues.